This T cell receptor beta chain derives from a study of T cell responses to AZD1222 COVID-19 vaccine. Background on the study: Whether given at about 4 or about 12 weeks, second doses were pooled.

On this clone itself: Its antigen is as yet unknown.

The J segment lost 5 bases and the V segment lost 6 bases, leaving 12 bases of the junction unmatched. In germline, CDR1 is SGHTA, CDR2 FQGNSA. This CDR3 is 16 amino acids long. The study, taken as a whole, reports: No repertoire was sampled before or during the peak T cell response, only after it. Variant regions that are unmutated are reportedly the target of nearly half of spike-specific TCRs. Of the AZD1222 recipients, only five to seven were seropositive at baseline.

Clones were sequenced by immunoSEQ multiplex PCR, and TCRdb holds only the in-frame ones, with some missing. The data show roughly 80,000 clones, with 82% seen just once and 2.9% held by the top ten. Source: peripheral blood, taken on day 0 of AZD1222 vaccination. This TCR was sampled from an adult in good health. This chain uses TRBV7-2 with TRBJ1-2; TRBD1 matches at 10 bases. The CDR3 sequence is CASRHPGQGIGYGYTF. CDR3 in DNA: TGTGCCAGCAGGCACCCGGGACAGGGGATAGGGTATGGCTACACCTTC. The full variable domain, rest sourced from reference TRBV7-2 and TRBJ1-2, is GAGVSQSPSNKVTEKGKDVELRCDPISGHTALYWYRQSLGQGLEFLIYFQGNSAPDKSGLPSDRFSAERTGGSVSTLTIQRTQQEDSAVYLCASRHPGQGIGYGYTFGSGTRLTVV.